This T cell receptor (beta chain) derives from a study of cytomegalovirus exposure and HLA in healthy donors. Turning to the study itself: It was reported in a later analysis that the approximately 120 validation repertoires used the same platform as the approximately 670 first-cohort repertoires. General study points: Cytomegalovirus association was assigned to under 200 TCR beta chains. The classifier reportedly diagnosed cytomegalovirus status with high specificity and sensitivity.

Comment on this clone: What it binds is not known.

Assay used: immunoSEQ multiplex PCR; TCRdb lists only in-frame clones, some missing. The repertoire holds approximately 160,000 clones, with under 90% as singletons. This TCR was recovered from a woman younger than 35 in good health and CMV-seropositive. Sequences were obtained from PBMCs.

CDR3 region: CSVEGPNKGDEQYF. CDR3 sequence (DNA): TGCAGCGTTGAAGGTCCTAACAAGGGGGACGAGCAGTACTTC. This chain joins TRBV29-1 and TRBJ2-7; possibly TRBD1 for D (6 bases). Germline V gives CDR1 SQVTM, CDR2 ANQGSEA. V gave up 1 base and J gave up 5 bases, with 15 bases separating them. The length of the CDR3 is 14 residues.